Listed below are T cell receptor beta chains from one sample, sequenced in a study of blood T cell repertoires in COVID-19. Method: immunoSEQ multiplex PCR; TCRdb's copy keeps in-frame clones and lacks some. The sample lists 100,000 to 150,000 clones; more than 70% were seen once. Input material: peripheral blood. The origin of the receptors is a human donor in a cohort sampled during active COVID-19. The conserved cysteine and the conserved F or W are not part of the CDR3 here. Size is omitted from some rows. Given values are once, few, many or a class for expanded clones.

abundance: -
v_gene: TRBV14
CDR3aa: ASSLGTAYGYT

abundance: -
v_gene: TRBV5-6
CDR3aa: ASSWEGHSYNEQF

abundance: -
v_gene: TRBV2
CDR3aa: ASSGTSGGNEQF

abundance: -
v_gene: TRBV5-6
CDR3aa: ASTRTANYGYT

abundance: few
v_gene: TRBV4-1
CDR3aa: ASSLRQEKTEAF

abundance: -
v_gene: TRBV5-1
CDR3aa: ASSEDRNTGELF

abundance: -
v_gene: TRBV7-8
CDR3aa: ASSNRPGQSVSEQY

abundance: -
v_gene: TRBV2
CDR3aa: ASSDPGQSSGANVLT

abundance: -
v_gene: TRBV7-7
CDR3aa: ASSLGTPAGSTQY

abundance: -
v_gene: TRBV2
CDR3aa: ASGAQGAMGNTIY

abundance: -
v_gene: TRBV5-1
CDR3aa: ASSFGTGTYLAF

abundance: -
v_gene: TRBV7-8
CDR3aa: ASSFYRRGPDKNEQF

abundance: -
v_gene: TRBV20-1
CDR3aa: SAGAGQF

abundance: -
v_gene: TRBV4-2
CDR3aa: ASSQDMTEAIAGELF